This TCR beta chain originates from a study of T cell repertoires and HLA-DP antigens. About the research overall: Versus self, one alloantigen differed at one groove amino acid, the other at about eleven.

Germline values: CDR1 SNHLY, CDR2 FYNNEI. This CDR3 spans 12 amino acids. The germline V and J ends were trimmed by 4 bases and 4 bases, with 7 bases remaining between them. Each pre-culture CD4+ sample aimed for 200,000 T cell genomes at deep resolution. Generated by immunoSEQ multiplex PCR, the TCRdb table keeps only in-frame clones and is missing some. The table records approximately 73,000 clones, about 82% of them present only once. In regard to this clone: Its antigen is still unknown. This sample includes further DNA sequences coding for the same CDR3.

Sequencing used CD4+ T cells from PBMCs. This TCR derives from a man in his fifties or sixties in good health and CMV-seronegative. The J gene is TRBJ1-2, the V gene TRBV2; D is unresolved. CDR3 nucleotides: TGTGCCAGCAGTGGATCCAGCTATGGCTACACCTTC. It is translated as CASSGSSYGYTF. Variable domain in full (rest from reference TRBV2 and TRBJ1-2): EPEVTQTPSHQVTQMGQEVILRCVPISNHLYFYWYRQILGQKVEFLVSFYNNEISEKSEIFDDQFSVERPDGSNFTLKIRSTKLEDSAMYFCASSGSSYGYTFGSGTRLTVV.